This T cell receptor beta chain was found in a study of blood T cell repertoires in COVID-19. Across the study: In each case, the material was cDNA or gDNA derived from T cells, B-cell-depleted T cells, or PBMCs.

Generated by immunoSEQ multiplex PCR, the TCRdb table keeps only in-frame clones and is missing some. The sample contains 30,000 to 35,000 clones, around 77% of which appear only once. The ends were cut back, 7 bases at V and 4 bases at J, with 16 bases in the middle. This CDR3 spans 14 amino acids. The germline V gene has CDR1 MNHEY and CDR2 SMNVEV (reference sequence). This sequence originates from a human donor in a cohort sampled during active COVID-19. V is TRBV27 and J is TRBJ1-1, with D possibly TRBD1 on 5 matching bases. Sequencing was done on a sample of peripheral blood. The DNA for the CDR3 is TGTGCCAGCAAATTCGTCGGGGGGAGCACTGAAGCTTTCTTT. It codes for CASKFVGGSTEAFF.